This T cell receptor (beta chain) appears in the sequencing data of a study of Graves' ophthalmopathy and Graves' hyperthyroidism. Overall study context: Peripheral blood sampling occurred at initial diagnosis, before any treatment.

TCR beta CDR3 amplification used RNA transcripts. An opening RT-PCR round employed HTBI primers and preceded a second-round multiplex PCR. TCRdb called the multiplex PCR reads again in MiXCR, with one record for every CDR3 protein. Here the sample spans almost 400,000 distinct CDR3 sequences, approximately 20% being singletons. V was clipped by 6 bases and J by 3 bases; unmatched bases: 5. CDR3 size: 13 residues. Looked up from germline, CDR1 is MNHNS and CDR2 is SASEGT. Certain patients, namely those with other autoimmune diseases, uncontrolled infections, pregnancy or lactation, were excluded. The chain joins TRBV6-1 to TRBJ2-7, with 7 bases lining up with TRBD1. Sequenced: peripheral blood. The source is a woman under 30 with Graves' ophthalmopathy. The CDR3: CASRGTANYEQYF. The CDR3 DNA reads TGTGCCAGCAGGGGGACAGCAAACTACGAGCAGTACTTC.